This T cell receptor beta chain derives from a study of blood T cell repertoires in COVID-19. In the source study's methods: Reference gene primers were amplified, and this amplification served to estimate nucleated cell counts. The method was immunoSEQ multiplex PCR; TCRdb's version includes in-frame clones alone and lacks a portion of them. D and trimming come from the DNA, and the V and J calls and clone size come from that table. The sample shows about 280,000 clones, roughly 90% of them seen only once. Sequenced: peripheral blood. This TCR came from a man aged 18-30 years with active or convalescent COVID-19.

CDR3 protein: CASSSQGGVQETQYF. The CDR3 coding sequence is TGTGCCAGCAGCTCCCAGGGCGGGGTTCAAGAGACCCAGTACTTC. The chain links TRBV11-2 to TRBJ2-5, with D possibly being TRBD2 (6 bases). The germline CDR1 and CDR2 sequences are SGHAT and FQNNGV. V gave up 4 bases and J gave up 2 bases, with 14 bases separating them. The CDR3 length is 15 residues.